Following are 2 T cell receptor beta chains from one sample sequenced in a study of T cell changes during pregnancy in multiple sclerosis (dated by TCRdb to the late 2010s). The library relied on the immunoSEQ multiplex PCR assay. TCRdb retrieved this table from immuneACCESS and kept in-frame rearrangements only. Not all clones are present; in checked studies, unresolved V genes account for under half, and no reason is known for the remainder. This sample is represented by 50,000 or so clones; about 92% of them were singletons. Around 0.38% of the sample goes to the ten largest clones. The sample here was CD4+ T cells from peripheral blood mononuclear cells, taken before pregnancy. These receptors originate from a female donor with multiple sclerosis, enrolled in a pregnancy study.

This chain connects TRBV5-1 to TRBJ2-1, with D perhaps matching TRBD2 (6 bases). The V gene's germline CDR1 is SGHRS and CDR2 YFSETQ. V lost 0 bases to trimming and J lost 6 bases, with 10 bases between them. This CDR3 is built from 14 residues. CDR3 nucleotide sequence: TGCGCCAGCAGCTTGGACCTAGCGCCCAATGAGCAGTTCTTC. This encodes CASSLDLAPNEQFF.

The chain employs TRBV13 and TRBJ1-1; tentative D call: TRBD1 (5 bases). V gave up 0 bases and J gave up 5 bases, with 16 bases separating them. This CDR3 region has 16 residues. Germline CDR1 is PRHDT and CDR2 is FYEKMQ (reference sequence). The CDR3 sequence is CASSLGEGYQGTEAFF. The CDR3 nucleotides read TGTGCCAGCAGCTTAGGGGAGGGGTACCAAGGGACTGAAGCTTTCTTT.